This T cell receptor (beta chain) was identified during a study of blood T cell repertoires in COVID-19. Original processing methods: Counts of nucleated cells, estimated from reference gene primer amplification, were obtained. Here immunoSEQ multiplex PCR was the method, and the copy in TCRdb shows in-frame clones only, minus some. That table supplies the V and J calls and clone size; D and trimming were determined from the DNA. The profile shows some 330,000 clones, over 75% of them singletons. The CDR3 loop spans 14 amino acids. Germline loops: CDR1 LGHNA, CDR2 YNFKEQ. The ends were cut back, 1 base at V and 4 bases at J, with 10 bases in the middle. Participants' reported clinical history set cohort assignment.

The chain has TRBV4-2 and TRBJ1-2; D gene ambiguous. The sequencing input was PBMCs or T cells enriched from blood (not recorded which). The receptor's source is a young man who had recovered from COVID-19. CDR3 sequence: CASSQVDGLYGYTF. CDR3 sequence (DNA): TGTGCCAGCAGCCAAGTCGACGGACTCTATGGCTACACCTTC.